This TCR beta chain emerged from a study of identifying expanded T cells in peripheral blood. Findings and limits, study-wide: Differentially abundant clones: around 1.2 between replicates, 16.4 at roughly 15 days, 19 to 20 at four. Clone count variance between roughly 2-week samples rose with total template count.

This CDR3 is 13 amino acids long. Germline assignment: CDR1 LNHNV and CDR2 YYDKDF (reference sequence). V was shortened by 0 bases and J by 4 bases, with 6 bases between the two germline ends. This clone was seen a few times. Its antigen is not known. Clones were read by immunoSEQ multiplex PCR, and TCRdb kept only the in-frame ones, dropping some. The table has some 78,000 clones, 70% to 90% seen once; the top ten hold 15% to 20%. No infections or other immune events were documented during collection. This receptor was identified in a person aged 18 to 75 in good health. This rearrangement joins TRBV15 to TRBJ2-5; D not certain. The sample consisted of blood. The CDR3 loop reads CATSRDVAETQYF. The CDR3 nucleotides read TGTGCCACCAGCAGAGATGTTGCAGAGACCCAGTACTTC.